These T cell receptor beta chains were read from a single sample in a study of T cell changes during pregnancy in multiple sclerosis. Method: immunoSEQ multiplex PCR; TCRdb's copy keeps in-frame clones and lacks some. The sample contains about 23,000 clones, about 86% of which appear only once. Sequenced here: CD4+ T cells from peripheral blood mononuclear cells, sampled in the first trimester of pregnancy. These receptors were collected from a female donor in good health, enrolled as a control in a pregnancy study. Both conserved end residues are part of each CDR3. D genes are given only for firm matches. Clone size is given for some rows only: seen once, a few or many times, or a class if the clone is expanded.

j_gene | d_gene | v_gene | abundance | CDR3nt | CDR3aa
TRBJ1-2 | TRBD1 | TRBV28 | - | TGTGCCAGCAGAGTTGACAGGGGGGCCAACTATGGCTACACCTTC | CASRVDRGANYGYTF
TRBJ2-7 | - | TRBV4-3 | once | TGCGCCAGCAGCCCGGATGTGGACTCCCCCTACGAGCAGTACTTC | CASSPDVDSPYEQYF
TRBJ2-6 | TRBD2 | TRBV9 | - | TGTGCCAGCAGCGGTGGACTAGCGGGATTCTCTGGGGCCAACGTCCTGACTTTC | CASSGGLAGFSGANVLTF
TRBJ2-1 | - | TRBV30 | - | TGTGCCTGGAGTCGGTACAATGAGCAGTTCTTC | CAWSRYNEQFF
TRBJ2-5 | TRBD2 | TRBV7-2 | - | TGTGCCAGCAGCCCGGTACGGGGGGGCCGAGAGACCCAGTACTTC | CASSPVRGGRETQYF
TRBJ1-2 | TRBD1 | TRBV30 | - | TGTGCCTGGAGTGTACTGCCAGGGGGCAGCTATGGCTACACCTTC | CAWSVLPGGSYGYTF
TRBJ2-2 | - | TRBV7-2 | - | TGTGCCAGCAGCCCGGACAGTTACACCGGGGAGCTGTTTTTT | CASSPDSYTGELFF
TRBJ2-7 | - | TRBV11-2 | once | TGTGCCAGCAGCTTATCTCCCTCCTACGAGCAGTACTTC | CASSLSPSYEQYF
TRBJ2-5 | TRBD2 | TRBV5-1 | - | TGCGCCAGCAGCTTGGGGGGGCTAGCGGGAAACCAAGAGACCCAGTACTTC | CASSLGGLAGNQETQYF
TRBJ2-3 | TRBD1 | TRBV10-1 | - | TGCGCCAGCAGCTCGGGACAGGGTGCGACAGATACGCAGTATTTT | CASSSGQGATDTQYF